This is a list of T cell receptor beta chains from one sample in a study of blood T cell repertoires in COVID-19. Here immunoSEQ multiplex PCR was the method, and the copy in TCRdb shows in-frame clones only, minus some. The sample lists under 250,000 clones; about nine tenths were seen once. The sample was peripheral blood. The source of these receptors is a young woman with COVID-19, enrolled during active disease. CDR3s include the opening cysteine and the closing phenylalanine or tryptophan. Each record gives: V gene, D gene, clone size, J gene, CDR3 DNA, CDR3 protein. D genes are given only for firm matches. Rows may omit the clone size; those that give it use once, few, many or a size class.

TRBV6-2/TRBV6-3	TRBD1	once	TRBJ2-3	TGTGCCAGCAGTCGGACAGGGGGCTCGGTAGATACGCAGTATTTT	CASSRTGGSVDTQYF
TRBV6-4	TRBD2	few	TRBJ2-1	TGTGCCAGCAGTGACTCTAGCGGGGGGGAAGATGAGCAGTTCTTC	CASSDSSGGEDEQFF
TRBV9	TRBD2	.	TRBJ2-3	TGTGCCAGCAGCGTAGGACTAGCGTTTGGGGATACGCAGTATTTT	CASSVGLAFGDTQYF
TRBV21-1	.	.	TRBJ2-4	TGTGCCAGCAGCAAAGAACTAGCGGGAGGGCCGGGGAACATTCAGTACTTC	CASSKELAGGPGNIQYF
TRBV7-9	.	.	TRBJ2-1	TGTGCCAGCAGCATCCTAGCGCACAATGAGCAGTTCTTC	CASSILAHNEQFF
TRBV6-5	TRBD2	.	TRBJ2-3	TGTGCCAGCAGTTATGTGACTAGCGGGGGGGCAGATACGCAGTATTTT	CASSYVTSGGADTQYF
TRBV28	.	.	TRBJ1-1	TGTGCCAGCAGGGGGGTGAGGGGGTATACGACTGAAGCTTTCTTT	CASRGVRGYTTEAFF
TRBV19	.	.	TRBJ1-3	TGTGCCAGTAGCCCGTTAGTAAGCCGCTCTGGAAACACCATATATTTT	CASSPLVSRSGNTIYF
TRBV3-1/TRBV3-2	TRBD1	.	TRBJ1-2	TGTGCCAGCAGCCAAGATGCAGGGGGCGGCTATGGCTACACCTTC	CASSQDAGGGYGYTF
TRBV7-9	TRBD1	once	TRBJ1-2	TGTGCCAGCAGCCGAGGACAGGGGAACAATGGCTACACCTTC	CASSRGQGNNGYTF
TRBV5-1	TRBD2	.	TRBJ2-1	TGCGCCAGCAGCGTGCCCGGGACTAGCGGGAGGGCCTCGGGTGAGCAGTTCTTC	CASSVPGTSGRASGEQFF
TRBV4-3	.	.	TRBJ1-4	TGCGCCAGCAGCACCGAGAGGGGGGAAAAACTGTTTTTT	CASSTERGEKLFF
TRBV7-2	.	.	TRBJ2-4	TGTGCCAGCAGCTTGGAGAGTCTAGTCTCCCAAAACATTCAGTACTTC	CASSLESLVSQNIQYF
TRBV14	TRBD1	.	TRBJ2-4	TGTGCCAGCAGCCAGTGGGACAGGGGGCGCCGGGGGTTTGGAAACATTCAGTACTTC	CASSQWDRGRRGFGNIQYF
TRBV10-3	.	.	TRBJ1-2	TGTGCCATCAGTGTTAGGGGTCGTGGCTATGGCTACACCTTC	CAISVRGRGYGYTF
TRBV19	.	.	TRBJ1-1	TGTGCCAGTAGTACCCGGACTGGGAACACTGAAGCTTTCTTT	CASSTRTGNTEAFF
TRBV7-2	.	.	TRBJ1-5	TGTGCCAGCAGTCCCAATTCAGGGCTTAGTCAGCCCCAGCATTTT	CASSPNSGLSQPQHF
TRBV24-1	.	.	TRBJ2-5	TGTGCCACCAGTGATTTGTTTGCGGGGATTGAGGAGACCCAGTACTTC	CATSDLFAGIEETQYF
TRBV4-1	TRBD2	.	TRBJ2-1	TGCGCCAGCAGCCAAGACCTTCGAGCGGGGGGCTACAATGAGCAGTTCTTC	CASSQDLRAGGYNEQFF
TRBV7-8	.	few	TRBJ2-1	TGTGCCAGCAGCTTAGTACGGCGGCATGAGCAGTTCTTC	CASSLVRRHEQFF